The 31 T cell receptor beta chains given below trace back to one sample, sequenced in a study of T cell repertoires in cytomegalovirus infection. The antigens of these receptors remain unknown. TCRdb re-analysed the reads in MiXCR, keeping a single row per CDR3 protein. The sample holds approximately 110,000 distinct CDR3 sequences, roughly 39% seen once. The material sequenced was CD8+ T cells from cultured PBMCs, taken from culture after CMV antigen stimulation. These TCRs come from a human donor in good health (CMV status not recorded). Some clones in this sample may be carry-over from other donors' samples.

This clonotype occurred a few times. The CDR3 DNA sequence: TGTGCCAGCAGCTTAATGGGACTAGCGGGGGGGCACGACAATGAGCAGTTCTTC. This gives the protein CASSLMGLAGGHDNEQFF. This chain connects TRBV7-3 to TRBJ2-1, with 16 bases fitting TRBD2. The CDR3 loop spans 18 amino acids. Germline-derived CDR1 and CDR2 are SGHTA and FQGTGA. The ends lost 1 base at V and 5 bases at J; junction bases unmatched: 5.

This chain uses TRBV4-1 with TRBJ1-1, with D unresolved. The CDR3 has 13 amino acids. The V and J ends lost 0 bases and 5 bases respectively, with 7 bases between them. Looked up from germline, CDR1 is MGHRA and CDR2 is YSYEKL. The CDR3 bases are TGCGCCAGCAGCCAAGAGGGAAGAACTGAAGCTTTCTTT. Its protein product is CASSQEGRTEAFF.

The chain couples TRBV23-1 to TRBJ2-7, with unresolved D. TRBV23-1 falls under the ORF class, with uncertain function. V lost 6 bases to trimming and J lost 0 bases, with 15 bases between them. This CDR3 has 15 amino acids. The CDR3 here is CASSPRSQHSYEQYF. For the CDR3, the DNA is TGCGCCAGCAGCCCACGGAGCCAACACTCCTACGAGCAGTACTTC.

The chain's CDR3 is CASSLGGTAYEQFF. For the CDR3, the DNA is TGTGCCAGCAGCTTAGGTGGCACTGCCTATGAGCAGTTCTTC. The chain is built from TRBV7-9 and TRBJ2-1; D is unclear. This CDR3 spans 14 amino acids. Germline loops: CDR1 SEHNR, CDR2 FQNEAQ (reference sequence). V lost 1 base to trimming and J lost 8 bases, with 12 bases between them.

This clonotype has more than one count but fewer than ten. This chain connects TRBV11-2 to TRBJ1-4; D may be TRBD1 (6 bases). The CDR3 contains 14 residues. Germline CDR1 SGHAT, CDR2 FQNNGV. Trimming left V 2 bases short and J 8 bases short, with 12 bases between. As DNA, the CDR3 is TGTGCCAGCAGCTTAACAGGGTCGAAAGAAAAACTGTTTTTT. This encodes CASSLTGSKEKLFF.

This chain links TRBV5-4 with TRBJ1-2; D is undetermined. The germline CDR1 and CDR2 sequences are SGHNT and YYREEE (reference sequence). The V and J ends lost 0 bases and 6 bases respectively, with 12 bases between them. This CDR3 comprises 14 residues. This CDR3 is CASSLVQTGDGYTF. The CDR3 coding sequence is TGTGCCAGCAGCTTGGTTCAGACCGGGGATGGCTACACCTTC. The entire variable domain, with the rest obtained from reference TRBV5-4 and TRBJ1-2, is as follows: ETGVTQSPTHLIKTRGQQVTLRCSSQSGHNTVSWYQQALGQGPQFIFQYYREEENGRGNFPPRFSGLQFPNYSSELNVNALELDDSALYLCASSLVQTGDGYTFGSGTRLTVV.

This clonotype was counted a single time. J is TRBJ2-5 and V is TRBV19; TRBD1 or TRBD2 may be the D gene (6 bases each). Germline CDR1 and CDR2: LNHDA and SQIVND (reference sequence). V lost 4 bases and J 5 bases, leaving 14 bases between the germline ends. The CDR3 is made up of 14 amino acids. CDR3 nucleotides: TGTGCCAGTAGTACCCTCGGGGGCCTGGAGACCCAGTACTTC. It translates to CASSTLGGLETQYF.

In its sample, this clonotype was seen a few times. The V gene is TRBV28, the J gene TRBJ1-2; D ambiguous. The V end was cut by 5 bases, the J end by 4 bases, with 8 bases between. Per germline, CDR1 MDHEN and CDR2 SYDVKM. The CDR3 covers 12 residues. In DNA form, the CDR3 reads TGTGCCAGCAGTCCCGTATCCTATGGCTACACCTTC. Residues: CASSPVSYGYTF.

Ten or more counts support this clonotype. This rearrangement joins TRBV7-6 to TRBJ2-7; D unclear. Germline V CDR1 and CDR2: SGHVS, FNYEAQ. The CDR3 consists of 14 residues. The germline V and J ends were trimmed by 5 bases and 5 bases, with 16 bases remaining between them. DNA for the CDR3: TGTGCCAGCAGCCCAGGCTCGGTTCCCCACGAGCAGTACTTC. Translation: CASSPGSVPHEQYF.

CDR3 nucleotides: TGTGCCAGCAGTTACGACCCTGGGGGACACAACTATGGCTACACCTTC. Translation: CASSYDPGGHNYGYTF. V gene TRBV6-1 combines with J gene TRBJ1-2; possibly TRBD1 for D (6 bases). This CDR3 comprises 16 residues. V was shortened by 5 bases and J by 2 bases, with 18 bases between the two germline ends. Germline values: CDR1 MNHNS, CDR2 SASEGT.

Many counts were recorded for this clonotype. This chain links TRBV29-1 with TRBJ2-2; possibly TRBD1 or TRBD2 for D (5 bases each). This CDR3 has 11 residues. V lost 4 bases, J lost 6 bases, and 6 bases lay in between. Germline lookup yields CDR1 SQVTM and CDR2 ANQGSEA. The CDR3 loop reads CSVGGAGELFF. CDR3 in DNA: TGCAGCGTTGGAGGGGCCGGGGAGCTGTTTTTT.

This clonotype was picked up a small number of times. The chain joins TRBV5-6 to TRBJ2-7; TRBD1 is a possible D gene (6 bases). This CDR3 contains 14 residues. Trimming left V 6 bases short and J 3 bases short, with 16 bases between. The germline V gene has CDR1 SGHDT and CDR2 YYEEEE. The CDR3 DNA sequence: TGTGCCAGCAACCCGGGAACAGGGATCTACGAGCAGTACTTC. Amino acid sequence: CASNPGTGIYEQYF.

This clonotype was counted a few times. The V gene is TRBV7-8, the J gene TRBJ2-1, with TRBD2 identical over 9 bases. Losses at the gene ends were 2 bases for V and 4 bases for J; bases not matched to a gene: 9. The CDR3 loop spans 17 amino acids. Germline V CDR1 and CDR2: SGHVS, FQNEAQ. Here the CDR3 reads CASSLLGLAGLYNEQFF. CDR3 in DNA: TGTGCCAGCAGCTTATTGGGCCTAGCGGGGTTATACAATGAGCAGTTCTTC.

The chain carries TRBV4-2 and TRBJ2-1; D unclear. With 5 bases removed from V and 5 bases from J, the gap between germline ends came to 10 bases. The CDR3 length is 13 residues. Germline V gene sequence: CDR1 LGHNA, CDR2 YNFKEQ. The CDR3 DNA sequence: TGTGCCAGCAGCGATCCTGGCGACAATGAGCAGTTCTTC. This translates into CASSDPGDNEQFF.

The rearrangement joins TRBV5-1 to TRBJ2-2; tentative D call: TRBD1 (6 bases). This CDR3 has 15 residues. V shed 0 bases and J shed 5 bases, with 11 bases lying between them. Looked up from germline, CDR1 is SGHRS and CDR2 is YFSETQ. Here the CDR3 reads CASSLARGQTGELFF. CDR3 in DNA: TGCGCCAGCAGCTTGGCCAGGGGCCAAACCGGGGAGCTGTTTTTT.

The V and J genes are TRBV7-9 and TRBJ1-2, with 11 bases aligning to TRBD1. The V and J ends lost 5 bases and 7 bases, in that order; junction bases with no gene match: 3. This CDR3 region has 13 residues. Looked up from germline, CDR1 is SEHNR and CDR2 is FQNEAQ (reference sequence). The DNA for the CDR3 is TGTGCCAGCAGCCCAGGACAGGGGGCTGGCTACACCTTC. Its protein product is CASSPGQGAGYTF. Variable domain in full (rest from reference TRBV7-9 and TRBJ1-2): DTGVSQNPRHKITKRGQNVTFRCDPISEHNRLYWYRQTLGQGPEFLTYFQNEAQLEKSRLLSDRFSAERPKGSFSTLEIQRTEQGDSAMYLCASSPGQGAGYTFGSGTRLTVV.

The V and J genes are TRBV27 and TRBJ2-7, with 9 nucleotides matching TRBD1. The CDR3 totals 14 residues. Germline-derived CDR1 and CDR2 are MNHEY and SMNVEV (reference sequence). Losses at the gene ends were 3 bases for V and 6 bases for J; bases not matched to a gene: 6. CDR3 DNA sequence: TGTGCCAGCAGTTTCCGTGGGACAGGGCGCGAGCAGTACTTC. Residues: CASSFRGTGREQYF.

The gene calls are TRBV4-1 and TRBJ1-4, with 8 bases that match TRBD1. V lost 2 bases, J lost 6 bases, and 5 bases stayed unmatched. CDR1 and CDR2 (germline): MGHRA, YSYEKL. This CDR3 has 15 amino acids. The CDR3 reads CASSQWGTGDEKLFF. CDR3 coding DNA: TGCGCCAGCAGCCAATGGGGGACAGGTGATGAAAAACTGTTTTTT.

At least ten counts were recorded for this clonotype. This chain joins TRBV7-8 and TRBJ1-1; D gene uncertain. The CDR3 covers 16 residues. Germline V gene lookup returns CDR1 SGHVS and CDR2 FQNEAQ. The V end was cut by 1 base, the J end by 1 base, with 13 bases between. CDR3 in amino acids: CASSLVPGGPNTEAFF. The CDR3 bases are TGTGCCAGCAGCTTAGTCCCTGGCGGGCCGAACACTGAAGCTTTCTTT.

The sample holds many counts of this clonotype. The chain couples TRBV24-1 to TRBJ2-3; 8 bases are shared with TRBD1. The CDR3 length is 16 residues. Germline V gene sequence: CDR1 KGHDR, CDR2 SFDVKD. Losses at the gene ends were 3 bases for V and 5 bases for J; bases not matched to a gene: 9. Here the CDR3 DNA reads TGTGCCACCAGTGATGCCGACAGGGGATGGAGAGATACGCAGTATTTT. It translates to CATSDADRGWRDTQYF.

This clonotype was counted a single time. V is TRBV6-5 and J is TRBJ2-7; D might be TRBD1 (8 bases). The V gene's germline CDR1 is MNHEY and CDR2 SVGAGI. The ends were cut back, 5 bases at V and 3 bases at J, with 14 bases in the middle. The CDR3 covers 14 residues. The CDR3 protein is CASSPTGDYYEQYF. The CDR3 bases are TGTGCCAGCAGTCCGACAGGGGACTACTACGAGCAGTACTTC.

V gene TRBV10-3 combines with J gene TRBJ2-5; 9 bases are shared with TRBD2. The CDR3 runs 15 residues. J was trimmed by 2 bases and V by 3 bases; bases with no gene match: 4. Per germline, CDR1 ENHRY and CDR2 SYGVKD. CDR3 bases: TGTGCCATCAGTGATCTAGCGGGGTTTCAAGAGACCCAGTACTTC. Translation: CAISDLAGFQETQYF.

This chain links TRBV6-2 or TRBV6-3 with TRBJ1-1; D is unclear. The V gene lost 10 bases and the J gene lost 0 bases, with 9 bases spanning the gap. The V gene's germline CDR1 is MNHEY and CDR2 SVGEGT. This CDR3 has 12 amino acids. The CDR3 protein is CATGGLNTEAFF. The CDR3 DNA sequence: TGTGCCACCGGCGGCCTGAACACTGAAGCTTTCTTT.

The chain couples TRBV6-5 to TRBJ2-7; the D gene is possibly TRBD2 (6 bases). Germline V gene sequence: CDR1 MNHEY, CDR2 SVGAGI. V lost 1 base and J 5 bases, leaving 12 bases between the germline ends. The CDR3 consists of 14 residues. The CDR3 region is CASSYYREKDEQYF. DNA for the CDR3: TGTGCCAGCAGTTACTACCGGGAGAAGGACGAGCAGTACTTC.

This clonotype was seen only a few times. V gene TRBV10-2 combines with J gene TRBJ1-1; D uncertain. V gave up 6 bases and J gave up 4 bases, with 9 bases separating them. Per the germline V gene, CDR1 is WSHSY and CDR2 is SAAADI. CDR3 length: 12 amino acids. The CDR3, as DNA: TGCGCCAGCAGAGACCTGGGCACTGAAGCTTTCTTT. Its translation: CASRDLGTEAFF.

In this sample, this clonotype turned up many times. The chain uses TRBV7-6 and TRBJ2-7, with 10 bases identical to TRBD2. Per germline, CDR1 SGHVS and CDR2 FNYEAQ. J gave up 4 bases and V 5 bases, and 5 bases lay outside the gene matches. The length of the CDR3 is 14 residues. In nucleotides, the CDR3 is TGTGCCAGCAGCCGAGCGGGGGGGGGGTACGAGCAGTACTTC. Translating gives CASSRAGGGYEQYF. The full variable domain, rest sourced from reference TRBV7-6 and TRBJ2-7, is GAGVSQSPRYKVTKRGQDVALRCDPISGHVSLYWYRQALGQGPEFLTYFNYEAQQDKSGLPNDRFSAERPEGSISTLTIQRTEQRDSAMYRCASSRAGGGYEQYFGPGTRLTVT.

The rearrangement joins TRBV6-6 to TRBJ2-5; 9 bases match TRBD2. CDR1 is MNHNY, CDR2 SVGAGI, per germline (reference sequence). Trimming removed 5 bases from V and 4 bases from J; junction bases left unmatched: 11. This CDR3 contains 16 residues. DNA for the CDR3: TGTGCCAGCAGTGCCAATGGGCGGGGGGGCTCAGAGACCCAGTACTTC. As protein: CASSANGRGGSETQYF.

This clonotype was observed many times. V gene TRBV12-3 or TRBV12-4 combines with J gene TRBJ1-1; D is undetermined. Trimming took 3 bases from V and 2 from J, leaving 10 bases between them. The CDR3 loop spans 14 amino acids. The CDR3 region has the DNA TGTGCCAGCAGTTTTGGCACGGATAACACTGAAGCTTTCTTT. Amino acid sequence: CASSFGTDNTEAFF.

The rearrangement links TRBV20-1 to TRBJ2-1; 9 bases map to TRBD2. The CDR3 contains 16 residues. Looked up from germline, CDR1 is DFQATT and CDR2 is SNEGSKA (reference sequence). The V and J ends lost 0 bases and 10 bases, in that order; junction bases with no gene match: 13. CDR3 amino acids: CSARDPLLAGAVEQFF. Written as DNA, the CDR3 is TGCAGTGCTAGAGATCCGCTTTTAGCGGGGGCGGTGGAGCAGTTCTTC.

The chain links TRBV2 to TRBJ2-7, with D maybe TRBD2 (5 bases). Germline V gene sequence: CDR1 SNHLY, CDR2 FYNNEI. The CDR3 runs 13 residues. V gave up 8 bases and J gave up 2 bases, with 13 bases separating them. The CDR3 loop is CASERETAYEQYF. CDR3 nucleotides: TGTGCCAGCGAACGGGAAACCGCCTACGAGCAGTACTTC.

This clonotype was detected a few times. CDR3 nucleotide sequence: TGTGCCAGCAGCCCCTTAGGGGCAGGTATGAACACTGAAGCTTTCTTT. Amino acid sequence: CASSPLGAGMNTEAFF. The V call is TRBV4-2, the J call TRBJ1-1; tentatively, D is TRBD1 (5 bases). Germline CDR1 reads LGHNA; CDR2 reads YNFKEQ. With 4 bases removed from V and 0 bases from J, the gap between germline ends came to 15 bases. CDR3 length: 16 amino acids.